Following are 21 T cell receptor beta chains from one sample sequenced in a study of control samples from healthy donors and cancer patients. The method was immunoSEQ multiplex PCR; TCRdb's version includes in-frame clones alone and lacks a portion of them. The sample records about 100,000 clones, more than 85% being singletons. Sequencing was carried out using blood. All receptors come from a woman aged 50 to 60 in good health.

This clone has a single count. The CDR3 DNA reads TGCGCCAGCAGTCCTAGGGGTCCCTACAATGAGCAGTTCTTC. Protein sequence: CASSPRGPYNEQFF. The chain joins TRBV5-1 to TRBJ2-1, with a possible D match to TRBD1 (5 bases). The V end lost 5 bases, the J end lost 2 bases, and 11 bases lay between the germline ends. The CDR3 is made up of 14 amino acids. The germline gives CDR1 SGHRS, CDR2 YFSETQ.

This clone was observed a few times. The chain combines TRBV2 with TRBJ1-5; possible D gene TRBD1, 5 bases. The CDR3 has 15 amino acids. Looked up from germline, CDR1 is SNHLY and CDR2 is FYNNEI. The V and J ends lost 6 bases and 3 bases respectively, with 15 bases between them. The CDR3 sequence is CASRGTRGSNQPQHF. The CDR3 DNA reads TGTGCCAGCAGGGGGACCAGAGGTTCCAATCAGCCCCAGCATTTT.

The chain employs TRBV7-9 and TRBJ1-1; tentative D call: TRBD1 (5 bases). V dropped 5 bases and J dropped 4 bases, with 14 bases sitting between them. Looked up from germline, CDR1 is SEHNR and CDR2 is FQNEAQ (reference sequence). The CDR3 extends over 14 amino acids. This CDR3 is CASSLGPGFTEAFF. The CDR3 nucleotides read TGTGCCAGCAGCCTGGGGCCGGGGTTCACTGAAGCTTTCTTT.

The table lists this clone with a few counts. J is TRBJ2-4 and V is TRBV6-5; no firm D call. In germline, CDR1 is MNHEY, CDR2 SVGAGI. V was pared by 8 bases and J by 5 bases, with 19 bases between. The length of the CDR3 is 15 residues. This CDR3 is CASLRAPSRENIQYF. The DNA for the CDR3 is TGTGCCAGCCTCCGCGCGCCCTCCAGAGAAAACATTCAGTACTTC.

The chain carries TRBV7-8 and TRBJ1-5; 7 bases are a match to TRBD1. CDR1 and CDR2 (germline): SGHVS, FQNEAQ. The CDR3 covers 13 residues. V was clipped by 6 bases and J by 7 bases; unmatched bases: 6. The CDR3 sequence: CASRPQGDQPQHF. CDR3 nucleotides: TGTGCCAGCAGGCCTCAGGGGGACCAGCCCCAGCATTTT.

This clone was seen once. The J gene is TRBJ1-5, the V gene TRBV18, with TRBD1 identical over 7 bases. The germline gives CDR1 KGHSH, CDR2 LQKENI. Losses at the gene ends were 6 bases for V and 2 bases for J; bases not matched to a gene: 10. The CDR3 length is 16 residues. As DNA, the CDR3 is TGTGCCAGCTCCCCTAACAGGGGTAGGGGCAATCAGCCCCAGCATTTT. Protein sequence: CASSPNRGRGNQPQHF.

This chain links TRBV20-1 with TRBJ1-4, with TRBD1 matching 8 bases. This CDR3 contains 16 residues. The germline V gene has CDR1 DFQATT and CDR2 SNEGSKA (reference sequence). With V trimmed by 3 bases and J by 3 bases, 9 bases remained unmatched. CDR3 in amino acids: CSASPSGGLPNEKLFF. CDR3 nucleotides: TGCAGTGCTAGTCCCTCAGGGGGCTTACCTAATGAAAAACTGTTTTTT.

J is TRBJ1-1 and V is TRBV6-6; a possible D gene is TRBD1 (6 bases). Germline V lookup: CDR1 MNHNY, CDR2 SVGAGI (reference sequence). The CDR3 spans 13 residues. V was trimmed by 7 bases and J by 2 bases, leaving 11 bases between them. The CDR3 sequence: CASTLGGNTEAFF. CDR3 sequence (DNA): TGTGCCAGCACCCTAGGGGGTAACACTGAAGCTTTCTTT.

This chain links TRBV12-3 or TRBV12-4 with TRBJ1-1; a weak D match, TRBD1 (6 bases). This CDR3 spans 13 amino acids. Trimming pared 3 bases from V and 4 bases from J, leaving 9 bases between. CDR3 sequence reads: CASSFPGATEAFF. The DNA of the CDR3 is TGTGCCAGCAGTTTCCCAGGGGCCACTGAAGCTTTCTTT.

The J gene is TRBJ1-1, the V gene TRBV16; TRBD1 is a possible D gene (5 bases). Germline V CDR1 and CDR2: KGHSY, FQNENV. Trimming shortened V by 0 bases and J by 2 bases, and 10 bases separated the two germline ends. The CDR3 consists of 15 residues. CDR3 DNA: TGTGCCAGCAGCCAATCCGAGGGGCTCAACACTGAAGCTTTCTTT. Protein sequence: CASSQSEGLNTEAFF.

V and J are TRBV19 and TRBJ2-7; 16 bases are shared with TRBD2. The CDR3 loop spans 16 amino acids. Germline V CDR1 and CDR2: LNHDA, SQIVND (reference sequence). V lost 8 bases to trimming and J lost 0 bases; unmatched junction nucleotides: 4. The CDR3 region is CASAGTSGRASYEQYV. The CDR3 DNA reads as TGTGCCAGTGCCGGGACTAGCGGGAGGGCCTCCTACGAGCAGTACGTC.

This chain joins TRBV5-1 and TRBJ1-1; 9 nucleotides match TRBD1. CDR3 size: 16 residues. Germline CDR1 reads SGHRS; CDR2 reads YFSETQ. J gave up 4 bases and V 4 bases, and 11 bases lay outside the gene matches. CDR3 sequence: CASSPGQGYVGTEAFF. DNA for the CDR3: TGCGCCAGCAGCCCGGGACAGGGATATGTAGGCACTGAAGCTTTCTTT.

This clone was counted only a few times. The chain joins TRBV14 to TRBJ1-1; 12 nucleotides line up with TRBD1. From germline, CDR1 is SGHDN and CDR2 FVKESK. Unmatched junction bases numbered 3, after V lost 0 bases and J lost 4 bases. The CDR3 sequence is 16 residues long. The CDR3 DNA reads as TGTGCCAGCAGCCAAGATCTGGGACAGGGGGCCACTGAAGCTTTCTTT. Protein sequence: CASSQDLGQGATEAFF.

The rearrangement joins TRBV7-3 to TRBJ2-1; D uncertain. Trimming shortened V by 5 bases and J by 4 bases, and 24 bases separated the two germline ends. Looked up from germline, CDR1 is SGHTA and CDR2 is FQGTGA. The CDR3 covers 18 residues. The CDR3 nucleotides read TGTGCCAGCAGCCCATCCCCCAGGACCATCGCCTTATACAATGAGCAGTTCTTC. It yields the protein CASSPSPRTIALYNEQFF.

This chain uses TRBV9 with TRBJ2-5; TRBD2 is a possible D gene (8 bases). Looked up from germline, CDR1 is SGDLS and CDR2 is YYNGEE. V gave up 0 bases and J gave up 2 bases, with 17 bases separating them. The CDR3 is 17 residues long. CDR3 DNA: TGTGCCAGCAGCGTAGTCGACGGGAGGGGACAGCAAGAGACCCAGTACTTC. This gives the protein CASSVVDGRGQQETQYF.

This clone was picked up one time. The CDR3 protein is CASSLIWETNQPQHF. The CDR3 region has the DNA TGTGCCAGCAGCTTAATTTGGGAAACTAATCAGCCCCAGCATTTT. This chain joins TRBV7-2 and TRBJ1-5; no firm D call. The V end lost 2 bases, the J end lost 4 bases, and 12 bases lay between the germline ends. This CDR3 is built from 15 residues. Germline V gives CDR1 SGHTA, CDR2 FQGNSA.

This rearrangement joins TRBV18 to TRBJ2-5; either TRBD1 or TRBD2 may supply D (7 bases each). V lost 3 bases to trimming and J lost 5 bases, with 16 bases between them. The germline V gene encodes CDR1 KGHSH and CDR2 LQKENI. This CDR3 contains 15 residues. CDR3 sequence reads: CASSPQGGAAETQYF. In nucleotides, the CDR3 is TGTGCCAGCTCACCTCAGGGGGGGGCCGCGGAGACCCAGTACTTC.

The CDR3 loop is CASSDPISYNEQFF. In DNA form, the CDR3 reads TGTGCCAGCAGTGACCCGATCTCCTACAATGAGCAGTTCTTC. This rearrangement joins TRBV2 to TRBJ2-1, with unresolved D. The germline V gene encodes CDR1 SNHLY and CDR2 FYNNEI. V was trimmed by 3 bases and J by 0 bases, leaving 6 bases between them. This CDR3 has 14 residues.

This chain connects TRBV6-4 to TRBJ1-2; D is uncertain. The CDR3 is made up of 14 amino acids. V lost 3 bases to trimming and J lost 3 bases, with 11 bases between them. Germline V lookup: CDR1 MRHNA, CDR2 SNTAGT. CDR3 coding DNA: TGTGCCAGCAGTGAAGGAGGACCGGACTATGGCTACACCTTC. Its translation is CASSEGGPDYGYTF.

This clone appeared once. V gene TRBV5-1 combines with J gene TRBJ1-4; D unresolved. The CDR3 loop spans 14 amino acids. The germline gives CDR1 SGHRS, CDR2 YFSETQ. With 0 bases removed from V and 3 bases from J, the gap between germline ends came to 6 bases. The CDR3: CASSLEGPNEKLFF. The CDR3 coding sequence is TGCGCCAGCAGCTTGGAAGGGCCTAATGAAAAACTGTTTTTT.

This chain links TRBV18 with TRBJ1-2; D is ambiguous. The V and J ends lost 7 bases and 8 bases respectively, with 14 bases between them. The CDR3 is made up of 12 amino acids. Germline-derived CDR1 and CDR2 are KGHSH and LQKENI. The CDR3 region has the DNA TGTGCCAGCTTGGGCCGGGATGGCGGCTACACCTTC. Encoded protein: CASLGRDGGYTF.